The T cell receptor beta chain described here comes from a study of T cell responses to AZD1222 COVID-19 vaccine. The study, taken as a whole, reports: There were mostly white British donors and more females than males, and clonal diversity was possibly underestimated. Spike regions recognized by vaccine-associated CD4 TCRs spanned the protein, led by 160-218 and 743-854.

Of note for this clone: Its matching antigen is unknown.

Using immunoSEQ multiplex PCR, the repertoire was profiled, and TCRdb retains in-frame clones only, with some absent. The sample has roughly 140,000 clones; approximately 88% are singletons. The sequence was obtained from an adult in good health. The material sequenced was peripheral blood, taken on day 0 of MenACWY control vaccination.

The CDR3 sequence: CASSERDTQYF. The CDR3 DNA reads TGTGCCAGCAGCGAGAGAGATACGCAGTATTTT. J is TRBJ2-3 and V is TRBV9, with D unclear. The CDR3 loop spans 11 amino acids. V gave up 3 bases and J gave up 5 bases, with 4 bases separating them. The germline CDR1 and CDR2 sequences are SGDLS and YYNGEE. Using reference TRBV9 and TRBJ2-3 for the parts outside the CDR3, the full variable domain is DSGVTQTPKHLITATGQRVTLRCSPRSGDLSVYWYQQSLDQGLQFLIQYYNGEERAKGNILERFSAQQFPDLHSELNLSSLELGDSALYFCASSERDTQYFGPGTRLTVL.